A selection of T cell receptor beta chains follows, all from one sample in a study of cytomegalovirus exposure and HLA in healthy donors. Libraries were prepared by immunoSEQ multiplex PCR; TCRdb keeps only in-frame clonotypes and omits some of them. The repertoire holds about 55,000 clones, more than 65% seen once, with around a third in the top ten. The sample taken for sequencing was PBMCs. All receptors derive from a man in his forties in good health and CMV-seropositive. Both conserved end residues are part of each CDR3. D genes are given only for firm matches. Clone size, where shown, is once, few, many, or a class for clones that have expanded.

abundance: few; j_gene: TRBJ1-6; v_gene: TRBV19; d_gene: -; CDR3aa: CASSIRDSPLHF; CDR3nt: TGTGCCAGTAGTATCAGGGATTCACCCCTCCACTTT
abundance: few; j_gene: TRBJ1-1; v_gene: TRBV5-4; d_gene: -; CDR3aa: CASRARGVHMNTEAFF; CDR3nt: TGTGCCAGCAGGGCCAGGGGCGTTCACATGAACACTGAAGCTTTCTTT
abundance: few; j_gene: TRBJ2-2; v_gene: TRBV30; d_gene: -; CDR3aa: CAWSNIPGELFF; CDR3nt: TGTGCCTGGAGCAACATCCCCGGGGAGCTGTTTTTT
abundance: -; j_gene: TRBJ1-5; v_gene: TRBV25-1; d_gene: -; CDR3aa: CASSDGYSNQPQHF; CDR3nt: TGTGCCAGCAGTGACGGTTATAGCAATCAGCCCCAGCATTTT
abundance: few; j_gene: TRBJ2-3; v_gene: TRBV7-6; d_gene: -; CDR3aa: CASSLKGNIRLDTQYF; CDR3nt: TGTGCCAGCAGCTTAAAGGGGAACATTCGATTAGATACGCAGTATTTT
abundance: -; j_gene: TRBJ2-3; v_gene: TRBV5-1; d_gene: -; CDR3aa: CASSSQASEDTQYF; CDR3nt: TGCGCCAGCAGCTCGCAGGCCAGTGAAGATACGCAGTATTTT
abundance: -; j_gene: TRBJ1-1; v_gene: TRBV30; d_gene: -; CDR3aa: CAWSAGVRGTEAFF; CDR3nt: TGTGCCTGGAGTGCGGGGGTCCGGGGGACTGAAGCTTTCTTT
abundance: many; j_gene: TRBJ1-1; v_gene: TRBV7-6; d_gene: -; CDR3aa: CASSSFRNTEAFF; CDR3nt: TGTGCCAGCAGCTCATTCAGAAACACTGAAGCTTTCTTT
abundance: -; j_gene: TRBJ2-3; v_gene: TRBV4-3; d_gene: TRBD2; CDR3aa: CASSPLIAGEDTDTQYF; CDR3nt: TGCGCCAGCAGCCCACTAATAGCGGGGGAGGACACAGATACGCAGTATTTT
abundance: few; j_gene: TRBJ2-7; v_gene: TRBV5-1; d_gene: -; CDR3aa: CASSLSGSRGIHEQYF; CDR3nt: TGCGCCAGCAGCTTGAGCGGTAGCAGGGGTATCCACGAGCAGTACTTC
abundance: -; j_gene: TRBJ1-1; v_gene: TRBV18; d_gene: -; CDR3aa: CASSLQSTKEVF; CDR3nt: TGTGCCAGCTCCCTCCAGAGCACTAAGGAGGTCTTT
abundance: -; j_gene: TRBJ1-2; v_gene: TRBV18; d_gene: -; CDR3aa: CASSPMEGSKGYTF; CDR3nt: TGTGCCAGCTCCCCCATGGAGGGATCAAAAGGCTACACCTTC
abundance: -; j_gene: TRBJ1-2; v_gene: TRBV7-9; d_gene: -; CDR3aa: CASSLGAVYTQYGYTF; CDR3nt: TGTGCCAGCAGCTTAGGGGCCGTTTACACTCAATATGGCTACACCTTC
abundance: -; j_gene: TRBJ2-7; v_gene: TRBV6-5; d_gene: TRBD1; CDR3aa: CASSTGTASYEQYF; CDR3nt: TGTGCCAGCAGCACCGGGACAGCCTCCTACGAGCAGTACTTC
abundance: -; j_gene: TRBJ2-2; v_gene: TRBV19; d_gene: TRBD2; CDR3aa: CATETSGHGELFF; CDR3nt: TGTGCCACCGAGACTAGCGGCCACGGGGAGCTGTTTTTT
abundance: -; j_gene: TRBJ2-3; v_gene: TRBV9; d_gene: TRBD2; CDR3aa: CASSVAGGSGGAQDTQYF; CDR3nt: TGTGCCAGCAGCGTAGCCGGGGGGAGCGGGGGGGCCCAAGATACGCAGTATTTT
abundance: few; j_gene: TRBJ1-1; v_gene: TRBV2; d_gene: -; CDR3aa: CASSGATSGGTEAFF; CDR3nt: TGTGCCAGCAGTGGGGCGACATCGGGAGGCACTGAAGCTTTCTTT
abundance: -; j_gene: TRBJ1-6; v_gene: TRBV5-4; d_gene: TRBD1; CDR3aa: CASSRDRVLNSPLHF; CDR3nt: TGTGCCAGCAGCCGGGACAGGGTTCTTAATTCACCCCTCCACTTT
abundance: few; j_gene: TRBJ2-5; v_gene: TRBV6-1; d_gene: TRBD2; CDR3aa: CASSEGVVAGSQETQYF; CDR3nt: TGTGCCAGCAGTGAAGGGGTGGTAGCGGGGTCCCAAGAGACCCAGTACTTC
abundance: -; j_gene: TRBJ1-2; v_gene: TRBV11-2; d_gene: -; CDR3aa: CASSLDILEGYTF; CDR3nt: TGTGCCAGCAGCTTAGACATACTGGAGGGCTACACCTTC
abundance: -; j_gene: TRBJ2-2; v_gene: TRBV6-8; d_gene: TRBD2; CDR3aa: CASSYPTSGGRDTGELFF; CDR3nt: TGTGCCAGCAGTTACCCGACTAGCGGGGGCCGAGACACCGGGGAGCTGTTTTTT
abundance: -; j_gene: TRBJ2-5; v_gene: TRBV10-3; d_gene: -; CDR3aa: CAAARSEETQYF; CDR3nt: TGTGCCGCCGCCCGCTCCGAGGAGACCCAGTACTTC
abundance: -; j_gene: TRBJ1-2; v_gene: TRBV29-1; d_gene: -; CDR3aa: CSVDGKPNYGYTF; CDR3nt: TGCAGCGTTGACGGGAAACCGAACTATGGCTACACCTTC
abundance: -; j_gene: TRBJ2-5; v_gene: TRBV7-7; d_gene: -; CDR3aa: CASSLRGETQYF; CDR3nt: TGTGCTAGCAGCTTAAGGGGGGAGACCCAGTACTTC
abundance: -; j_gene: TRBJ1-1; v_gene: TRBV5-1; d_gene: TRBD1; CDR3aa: CASSLLGQGTEAFF; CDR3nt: TGCGCCAGCAGCTTGCTGGGACAGGGCACTGAAGCTTTCTTT
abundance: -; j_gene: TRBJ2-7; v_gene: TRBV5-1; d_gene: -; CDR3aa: CASRLAGSYEQYF; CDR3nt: TGCGCCAGCAGGCTAGCAGGATCCTACGAGCAGTACTTC
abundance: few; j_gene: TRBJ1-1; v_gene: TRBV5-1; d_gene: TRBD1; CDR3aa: CASSDRVNTEAFF; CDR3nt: TGCGCCAGCAGCGACAGGGTGAACACTGAAGCTTTCTTT
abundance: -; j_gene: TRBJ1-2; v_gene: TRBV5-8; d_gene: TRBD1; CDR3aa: CASSFKKGASRGYTF; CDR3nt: TGTGCCAGCAGCTTTAAAAAGGGGGCCAGCCGTGGCTACACCTTC
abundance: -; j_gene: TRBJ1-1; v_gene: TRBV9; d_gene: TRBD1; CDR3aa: CASSVDTGGTEAFF; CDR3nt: TGTGCCAGCAGCGTAGATACAGGGGGAACTGAAGCTTTCTTT
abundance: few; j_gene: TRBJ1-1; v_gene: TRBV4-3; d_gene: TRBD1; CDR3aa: CASRGQGISEAFF; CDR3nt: TGCGCCAGCAGGGGACAGGGTATATCTGAAGCTTTCTTT
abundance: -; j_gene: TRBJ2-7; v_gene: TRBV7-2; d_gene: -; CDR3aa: CASSLYSLSSYEQYF; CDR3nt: TGTGCCAGCAGCTTATACAGTCTTAGCTCCTACGAGCAGTACTTC
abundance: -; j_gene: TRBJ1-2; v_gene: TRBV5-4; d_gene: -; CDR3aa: CASSLDGGFSYGYTF; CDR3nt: TGTGCCAGCAGCTTGGATGGGGGGTTTAGCTATGGCTACACCTTC
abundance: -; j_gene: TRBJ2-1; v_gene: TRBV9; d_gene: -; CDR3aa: CASKEGQVYNEQFF; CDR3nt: TGTGCCAGCAAGGAGGGGCAGGTATACAATGAGCAGTTCTTC
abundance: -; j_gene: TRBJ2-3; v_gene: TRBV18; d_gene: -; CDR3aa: CASFSGKASTDTQYF; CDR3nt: TGTGCCAGCTTTTCGGGTAAGGCGAGCACAGATACGCAGTATTTT
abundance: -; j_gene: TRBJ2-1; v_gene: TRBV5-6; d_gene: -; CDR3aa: CASSPRDGLDNEQFF; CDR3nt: TGTGCCAGCAGCCCCCGTGACGGGTTGGACAATGAGCAGTTCTTC
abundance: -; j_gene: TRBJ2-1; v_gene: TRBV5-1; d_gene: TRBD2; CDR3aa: CASSLPGAGGRDEQFF; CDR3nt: TGCGCCAGCAGCTTGCCAGGCGCGGGGGGGAGGGATGAGCAGTTCTTC
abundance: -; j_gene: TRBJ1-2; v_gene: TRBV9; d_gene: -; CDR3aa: CASSFRLGDNYGYTF; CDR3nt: TGTGCCAGCAGCTTCAGACTCGGGGATAACTATGGCTACACCTTC
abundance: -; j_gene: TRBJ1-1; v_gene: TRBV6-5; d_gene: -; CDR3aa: CASSSPGSPMNTEAFF; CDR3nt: TGTGCCAGCAGTTCGCCAGGGTCCCCGATGAACACTGAAGCTTTCTTT
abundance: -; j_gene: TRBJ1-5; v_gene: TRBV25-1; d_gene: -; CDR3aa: CATQGFSNQPQHF; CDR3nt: TGCGCCACCCAGGGCTTTAGCAATCAGCCCCAGCATTTT